These 10 T cell receptor beta chains were sequenced from one sample in a study of blood T cells in healthy people across ages. PCR was performed a second time for about 6 to 12 cycles using a sample-barcoded 5' primer and a J-beta primer mix. TCRdb ran MiXCR on the 5' RACE reads and lists one entry per CDR3 protein. This table has about 1.6 million distinct CDR3 sequences, roughly 32% appearing once. The source material was blood. These receptors all stem from a woman aged 25 to 39 in good health.

The J gene is TRBJ2-5, the V gene TRBV21-1; the D call of TRBD1 is as the table states it, not checked on the DNA. TRBV21-1 is annotated as a pseudogene. The CDR3 is 15 amino acids. This CDR3 is CASSKGGRTQETQYF. The CDR3 DNA reads TGTGCCAGCAGCAAAGGGGGCAGGACCCAAGAGACCCAGTACTTC.

This clonotype was observed at least ten times. This chain links TRBV10-3 with TRBJ2-7, with 14 bases that match TRBD2. The CDR3 runs 14 residues. Germline V gives CDR1 ENHRY, CDR2 SYGVKD. V shed 8 bases and J 5 bases; nucleotides not matched to a gene: 5. CDR3 nucleotides: TGTGCCATCCAAGGACTAGCGGGAGGTGACGAGCAGTACTTC. Translation: CAIQGLAGGDEQYF.

The chain joins TRBV18 to TRBJ1-6; tentative D call: TRBD1 (5 bases). Germline loops: CDR1 KGHSH, CDR2 LQKENI. The germline V and J ends were trimmed by 5 bases and 8 bases, with 25 bases remaining between them. The CDR3 spans 18 residues. The DNA for the CDR3 is TGTGCCAGCTCAGTACGACTTATGGGACCGGACCAGGATTCACCCCTCCACTTT. Its translation: CASSVRLMGPDQDSPLHF.

V gene TRBV29-1 combines with J gene TRBJ1-1; TRBD1 might be the D (5 bases). CDR1 is SQVTM and CDR2 is ANQGSEA in the germline V gene. V was trimmed by 0 bases and J by 5 bases, leaving 10 bases between them. CDR3 size: 13 residues. CDR3 DNA sequence: TGCAGCGTTGAAGAGGGGGTCGGGACTGAAGCTTTCTTT. Its protein is CSVEEGVGTEAFF.

J is TRBJ2-3 and V is TRBV28; 12 positions match TRBD2. The junction had 5 bases not matched to a gene; V was cut back by 1 base and J by 0 bases. Germline V gene data show CDR1 as MDHEN and CDR2 as SYDVKM. The CDR3 totals 18 residues. The CDR3 spells CASSLSPGLAGSTDTQYF. The CDR3 nucleotides are TGTGCCAGCAGTTTATCGCCCGGACTAGCGGGAAGCACAGATACGCAGTATTTT. The complete variable domain, with remaining parts taken from reference TRBV28 and TRBJ2-3, reads DVKVTQSSRYLVKRTGEKVFLECVQDMDHENMFWYRQDPGLGLRLIYFSYDVKMKEKGDIPEGYSVSREKKERFSLILESASTNQTSMYLCASSLSPGLAGSTDTQYFGPGTRLTVL.

This clonotype came up once. The chain couples TRBV29-1 to TRBJ1-2; possible D gene TRBD1, 5 bases. Trimming removed 6 bases at V and 6 bases at J, with 17 bases between. The CDR3 totals 13 residues. The germline CDR1 and CDR2 sequences are SQVTM and ANQGSEA. This chain's CDR3 is CSVPRTLSDGYTF. CDR3 DNA: TGCAGCGTCCCCAGGACACTGTCGGATGGCTACACCTTC. The full variable domain, with the rest looked up from reference TRBV29-1 and TRBJ1-2, is SAVISQKPSRDICQRGTSLTIQCQVDSQVTMMFWYRQQPGQSLTLIATANQGSEATYESGFVIDKFPISRPNLTFSTLTVSNMSPEDSSIYLCSVPRTLSDGYTFGSGTRLTVV.

This clonotype was observed many times. The rearrangement links TRBV15 to TRBJ2-3; possibly TRBD2 for D (6 bases). V was shortened by 0 bases and J by 4 bases, with 8 bases between the two germline ends. The CDR3 is 14 residues long. The germline gives CDR1 LNHNV, CDR2 YYDKDF (reference sequence). The CDR3 reads CATSREASADTQYF. The DNA for the CDR3 is TGTGCCACCAGCAGAGAAGCTAGCGCAGATACGCAGTATTTT.

CDR3 protein: CASSFNRFYGYTF. CDR3 in DNA: TGTGCCAGCAGTTTTAACAGGTTCTATGGCTACACCTTC. The chain uses TRBV12-3 or TRBV12-4 and TRBJ1-2; D might be TRBD1 (5 bases). The CDR3 has 13 residues. Trimming shortened V by 3 bases and J by 4 bases, and 9 bases separated the two germline ends.

For this clonotype: At one end, the junction sequence differs from germline, possibly due to a read error. V and J are TRBV12-3 or TRBV12-4 and TRBJ1-5; D is undetermined. CDR3 length equals 15 residues. Here the CDR3 DNA reads TGTGCCAGCAGTTTATGGCGGGATAGCAATCGGCCCCAGCATTTT. Encoded protein: CASSLWRDSNRPQHF.

This clonotype was recorded a few times. The chain links TRBV5-5 to TRBJ2-6, with D perhaps TRBD1 (5 bases). Germline CDR1 reads SGHKS; CDR2 reads YYEKEE (reference sequence). Trimming shortened V by 4 bases and J by 2 bases, and 13 bases separated the two germline ends. The CDR3 has 16 amino acids. The CDR3 spells CASSTAAGPGANVLTF. CDR3 sequence (DNA): TGTGCCAGCAGCACCGCTGCAGGGCCTGGGGCCAACGTCCTGACTTTC.